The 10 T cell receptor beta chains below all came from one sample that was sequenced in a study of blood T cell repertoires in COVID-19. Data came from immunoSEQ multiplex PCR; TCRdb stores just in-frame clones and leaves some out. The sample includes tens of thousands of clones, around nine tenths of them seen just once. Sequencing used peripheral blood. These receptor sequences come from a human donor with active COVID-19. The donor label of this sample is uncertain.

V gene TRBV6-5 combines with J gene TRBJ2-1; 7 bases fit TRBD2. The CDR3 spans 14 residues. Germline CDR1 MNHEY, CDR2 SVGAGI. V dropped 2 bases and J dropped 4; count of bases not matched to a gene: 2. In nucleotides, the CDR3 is TGTGCCAGCAGTTACGGGCGGGAGTACAATGAGCAGTTCTTC. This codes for CASSYGREYNEQFF.

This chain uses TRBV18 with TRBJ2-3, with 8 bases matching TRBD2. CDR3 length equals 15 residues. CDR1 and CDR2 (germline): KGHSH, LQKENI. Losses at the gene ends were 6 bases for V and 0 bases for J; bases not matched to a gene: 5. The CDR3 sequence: CASSPGGPSTDTQYF. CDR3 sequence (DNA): TGTGCCAGCTCCCCGGGGGGGCCCAGCACAGATACGCAGTATTTT.

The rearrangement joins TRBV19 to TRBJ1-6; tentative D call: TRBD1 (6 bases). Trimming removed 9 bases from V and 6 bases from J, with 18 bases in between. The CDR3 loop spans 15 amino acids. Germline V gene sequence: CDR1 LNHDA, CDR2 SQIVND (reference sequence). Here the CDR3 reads CASGAQGSGNSPLHF. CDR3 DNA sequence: TGTGCCAGCGGTGCACAGGGTTCGGGTAATTCACCCCTCCACTTT. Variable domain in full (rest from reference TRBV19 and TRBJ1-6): DGGITQSPKYLFRKEGQNVTLSCEQNLNHDAMYWYRQDPGQGLRLIYYSQIVNDFQKGDIAEGYSVSREKKESFPLTVTSAQKNPTAFYLCASGAQGSGNSPLHFGNGTRLTVT.

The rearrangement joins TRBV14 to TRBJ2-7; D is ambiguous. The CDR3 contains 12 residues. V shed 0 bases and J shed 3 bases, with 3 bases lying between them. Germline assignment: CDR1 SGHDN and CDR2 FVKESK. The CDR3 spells CASSQDYYEQYF. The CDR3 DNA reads TGTGCCAGCAGCCAAGACTACTACGAGCAGTACTTC.

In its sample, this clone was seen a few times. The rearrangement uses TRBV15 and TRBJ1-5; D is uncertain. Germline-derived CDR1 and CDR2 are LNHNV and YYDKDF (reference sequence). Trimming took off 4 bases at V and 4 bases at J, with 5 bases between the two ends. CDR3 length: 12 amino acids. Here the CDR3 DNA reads TGTGCCACCAGCATTAGAAATCAGCCCCAGCATTTT. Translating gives CATSIRNQPQHF. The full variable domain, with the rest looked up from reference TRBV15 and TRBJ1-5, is DAMVIQNPRYQVTQFGKPVTLSCSQTLNHNVMYWYQQKSSQAPKLLFHYYDKDFNNEADTPDNFQSRRPNTSFCFLDIRSPGLGDTAMYLCATSIRNQPQHFGDGTRLSIL.

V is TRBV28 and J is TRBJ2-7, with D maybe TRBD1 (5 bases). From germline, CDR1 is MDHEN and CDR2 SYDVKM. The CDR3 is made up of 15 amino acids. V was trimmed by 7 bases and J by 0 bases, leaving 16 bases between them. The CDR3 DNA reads TGTGCCAGCAAAGGGGCTCTTAAAAGCTCCTACGAGCAGTACTTC. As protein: CASKGALKSSYEQYF.

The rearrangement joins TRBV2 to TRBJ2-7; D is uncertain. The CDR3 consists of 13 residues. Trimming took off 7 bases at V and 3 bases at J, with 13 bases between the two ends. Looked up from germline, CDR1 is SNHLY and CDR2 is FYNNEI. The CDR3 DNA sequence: TGTGCCAGCACTTTGAGCGAATACTACGAGCAGTACTTC. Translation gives CASTLSEYYEQYF.

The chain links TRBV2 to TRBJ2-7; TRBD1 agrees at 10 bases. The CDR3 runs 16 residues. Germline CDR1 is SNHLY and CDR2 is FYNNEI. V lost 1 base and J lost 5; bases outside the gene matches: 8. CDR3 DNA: TGTGCCAGCAGTGAAGATCGACAGGGGGCGGGACACGAGCAGTACTTC. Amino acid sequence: CASSEDRQGAGHEQYF.

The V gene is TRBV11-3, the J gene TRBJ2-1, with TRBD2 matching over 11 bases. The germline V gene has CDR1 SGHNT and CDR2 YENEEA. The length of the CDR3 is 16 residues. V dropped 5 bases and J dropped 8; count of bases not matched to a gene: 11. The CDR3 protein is CASSPRLAGSFDEQFF. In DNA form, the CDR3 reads TGTGCCAGCAGCCCCCGACTAGCGGGGTCGTTCGATGAGCAGTTCTTC.

CDR3 sequence reads: CASSLSGRSTEAFF. The DNA of the CDR3 is TGTGCCAGCAGTTTGTCAGGGCGGAGTACTGAAGCTTTCTTT. The chain couples TRBV27 to TRBJ1-1; a possible D gene is TRBD1 (5 bases). Germline V gene sequence: CDR1 MNHEY, CDR2 SMNVEV (reference sequence). The CDR3 contains 14 residues. Between the trimmed V and J ends, which lost 3 bases and 5 bases, there was a span of 13 bases.